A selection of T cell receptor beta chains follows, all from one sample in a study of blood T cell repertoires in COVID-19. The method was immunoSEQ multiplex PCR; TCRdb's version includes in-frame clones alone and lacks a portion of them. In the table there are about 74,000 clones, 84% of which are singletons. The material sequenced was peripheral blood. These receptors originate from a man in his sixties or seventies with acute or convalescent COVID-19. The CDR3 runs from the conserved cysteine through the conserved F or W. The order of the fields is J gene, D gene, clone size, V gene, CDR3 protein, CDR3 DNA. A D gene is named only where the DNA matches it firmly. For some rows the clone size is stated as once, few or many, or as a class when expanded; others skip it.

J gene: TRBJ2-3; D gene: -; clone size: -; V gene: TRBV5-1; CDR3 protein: CASSLTADTQYF; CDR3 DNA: TGCGCCAGCAGCTTAACGGCAGATACGCAGTATTTT
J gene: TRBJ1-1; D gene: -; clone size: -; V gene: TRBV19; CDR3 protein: CASSIVRWTEAFF; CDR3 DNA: TGTGCCAGTAGTATTGTTCGGTGGACTGAAGCTTTCTTT
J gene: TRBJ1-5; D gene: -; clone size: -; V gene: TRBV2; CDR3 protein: CASSEGTVSNQPQHF; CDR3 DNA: TGTGCCAGCAGTGAAGGGACAGTTAGCAATCAGCCCCAGCATTTT
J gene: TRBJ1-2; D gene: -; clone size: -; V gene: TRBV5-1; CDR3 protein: CASSLGRGGGGYTF; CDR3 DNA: TGCGCCAGCAGCTTGGGGCGGGGTGGAGGTGGCTACACCTTC
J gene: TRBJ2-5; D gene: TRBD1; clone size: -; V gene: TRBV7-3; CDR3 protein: CASSQDGTGPETQYF; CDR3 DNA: TGTGCCAGCAGCCAAGACGGGACAGGTCCAGAGACCCAGTACTTC
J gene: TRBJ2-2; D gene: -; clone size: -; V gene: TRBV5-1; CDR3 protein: CASSLGGITGELFF; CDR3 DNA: TGCGCCAGCAGCTTAGGGGGAATCACCGGGGAGCTGTTTTTT
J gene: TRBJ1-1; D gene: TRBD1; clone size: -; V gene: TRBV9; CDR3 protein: CASSPGRDRGTTEAFF; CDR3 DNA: TGTGCCAGCAGCCCAGGTAGGGACAGGGGGACCACTGAAGCTTTCTTT
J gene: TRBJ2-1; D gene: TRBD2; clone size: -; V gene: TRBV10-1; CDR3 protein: CASSVVGGSANEQFF; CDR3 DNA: TGCGCCAGCAGTGTGGTCGGGGGGTCGGCGAATGAGCAGTTCTTC
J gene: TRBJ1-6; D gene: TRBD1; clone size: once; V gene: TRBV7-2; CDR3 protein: CASSFGRAGQNNSPLHF; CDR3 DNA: TGTGCCAGCAGCTTCGGGAGGGCGGGACAGAATAATTCACCCCTCCACTTT
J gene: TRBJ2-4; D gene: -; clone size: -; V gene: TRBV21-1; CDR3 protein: CASSKGNGRAKNIQYF; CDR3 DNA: TGTGCCAGCAGCAAGGGGAACGGGAGAGCCAAAAACATTCAGTACTTC
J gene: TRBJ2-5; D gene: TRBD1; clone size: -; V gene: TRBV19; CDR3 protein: CASGFRTGFVETQYF; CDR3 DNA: TGTGCCAGTGGCTTCCGGACAGGGTTCGTTGAGACCCAGTACTTC
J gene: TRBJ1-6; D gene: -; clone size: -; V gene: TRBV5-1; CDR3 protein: CASSLERGSSPLHF; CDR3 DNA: TGCGCCAGCAGCTTGGAAAGGGGGAGTTCACCCCTCCACTTT
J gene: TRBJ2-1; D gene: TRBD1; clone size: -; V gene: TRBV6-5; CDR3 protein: CASSTQGASYNEQFF; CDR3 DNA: TGTGCCAGCAGTACTCAGGGGGCATCCTACAATGAGCAGTTCTTC
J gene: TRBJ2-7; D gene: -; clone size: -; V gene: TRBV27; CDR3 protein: CASSFVAGGNYEQYF; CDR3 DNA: TGTGCCAGCAGTTTCGTGGCAGGGGGGAACTACGAGCAGTACTTC
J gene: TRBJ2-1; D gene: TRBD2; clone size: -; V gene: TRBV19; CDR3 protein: CASSNSGLSYNEQFF; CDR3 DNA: TGTGCCAGTAGCAATAGCGGGCTCTCCTACAATGAGCAGTTCTTC
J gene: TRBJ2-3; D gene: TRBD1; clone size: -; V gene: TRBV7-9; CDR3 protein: CASSSNAGTGRDTQYF; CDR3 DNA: TGTGCCAGCAGCTCGAACGCCGGGACAGGGAGAGATACGCAGTATTTT
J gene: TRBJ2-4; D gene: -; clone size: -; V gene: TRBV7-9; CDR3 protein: CASSLAQGLRNLAKNIQYF; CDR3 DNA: TGTGCCAGCAGCTTAGCCCAGGGGTTAAGGAACCTAGCCAAAAACATTCAGTACTTC
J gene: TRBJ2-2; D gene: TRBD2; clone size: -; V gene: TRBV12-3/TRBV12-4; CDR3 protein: CATSGSPGELFF; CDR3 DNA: TGTGCGACTAGCGGGAGTCCCGGGGAGCTGTTTTTT
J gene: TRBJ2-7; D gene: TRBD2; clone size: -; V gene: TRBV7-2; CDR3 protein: CASSDGGGRYEQYF; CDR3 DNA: TGTGCCAGCAGCGACGGGGGGGGCCGGTACGAGCAGTACTTC
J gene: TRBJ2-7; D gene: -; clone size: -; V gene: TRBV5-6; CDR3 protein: CASSRDFPYEQYF; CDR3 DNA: TGTGCCAGCAGCCGGGACTTCCCCTACGAGCAGTACTTC
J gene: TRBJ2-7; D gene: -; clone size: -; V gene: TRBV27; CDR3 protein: CASSLSGGSGQYF; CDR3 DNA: TGTGCCAGCAGTTTATCGGGGGGATCCGGGCAGTACTTC
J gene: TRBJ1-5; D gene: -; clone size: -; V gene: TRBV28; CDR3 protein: CASSLLTGQPQHF; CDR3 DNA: TGTGCCAGCAGTCTCCTAACAGGACAGCCCCAGCATTTT
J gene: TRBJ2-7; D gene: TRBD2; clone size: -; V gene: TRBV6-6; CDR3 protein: CASSNPTGGSFYEQYF; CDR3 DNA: TGTGCCAGCAGTAACCCGACTGGCGGGAGCTTCTACGAGCAGTACTTC
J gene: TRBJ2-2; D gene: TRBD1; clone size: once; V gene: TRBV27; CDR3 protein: CASSPDRVTGELFF; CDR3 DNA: TGTGCCAGCAGTCCGGACAGGGTAACCGGGGAGCTGTTTTTT
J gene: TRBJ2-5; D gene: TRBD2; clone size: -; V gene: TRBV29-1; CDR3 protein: CSVESRRGGAGETQYF; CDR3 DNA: TGCAGCGTTGAATCGAGGCGGGGGGGCGCTGGGGAGACCCAGTACTTC
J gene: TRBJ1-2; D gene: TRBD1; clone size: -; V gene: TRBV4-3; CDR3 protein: CASSQIGQGARGYTF; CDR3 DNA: TGCGCCAGCAGCCAAATAGGACAGGGGGCGCGTGGCTACACCTTC
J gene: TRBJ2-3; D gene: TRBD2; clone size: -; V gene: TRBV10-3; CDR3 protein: CAISGVAGGQRDTQYF; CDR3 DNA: TGTGCCATCAGTGGGGTAGCGGGGGGGCAGAGAGATACGCAGTATTTT
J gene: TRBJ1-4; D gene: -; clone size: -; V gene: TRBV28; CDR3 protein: CASSSRVEKLFF; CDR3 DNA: TGTGCCAGCAGTTCGCGGGTTGAAAAACTGTTTTTT
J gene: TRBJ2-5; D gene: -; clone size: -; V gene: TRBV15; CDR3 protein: CATSRDRGLQETQYF; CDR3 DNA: TGTGCCACCAGCAGAGATAGGGGACTCCAAGAGACCCAGTACTTC
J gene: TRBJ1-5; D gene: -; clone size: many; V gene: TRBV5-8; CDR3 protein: CASSLVKGRPVDQPQHF; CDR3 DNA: TGTGCCAGCAGCTTGGTCAAAGGGAGGCCCGTGGATCAGCCCCAGCATTTT
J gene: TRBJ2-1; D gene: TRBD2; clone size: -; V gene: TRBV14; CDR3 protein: CASSQEGTSFHEQFF; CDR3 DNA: TGTGCCAGCAGCCAAGAGGGGACTAGCTTCCATGAGCAGTTCTTC
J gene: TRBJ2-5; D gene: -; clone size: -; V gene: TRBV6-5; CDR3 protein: CASSIRADQETQYF; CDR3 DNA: TGTGCCAGCAGTATAAGAGCGGACCAAGAGACCCAGTACTTC
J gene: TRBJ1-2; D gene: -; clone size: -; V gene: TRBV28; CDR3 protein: CASSLQGNYGYTF; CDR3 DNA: TGTGCCAGCAGTTTACAGGGTAACTATGGCTACACCTTC
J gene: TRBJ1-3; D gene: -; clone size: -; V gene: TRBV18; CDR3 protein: CASSPLEGSPGNTIYF; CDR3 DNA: TGTGCCAGCTCACCATTGGAGGGATCCCCTGGAAACACCATATATTTT
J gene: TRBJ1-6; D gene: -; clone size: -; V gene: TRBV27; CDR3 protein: CASSFSYNSPLHF; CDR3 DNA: TGTGCCAGCAGCTTCTCCTATAATTCACCCCTCCACTTT
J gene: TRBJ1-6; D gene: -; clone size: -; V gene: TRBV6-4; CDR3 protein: CASRQVGTYNSPLHF; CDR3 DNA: TGTGCCAGCAGACAGGTCGGCACCTATAATTCACCCCTCCACTTT
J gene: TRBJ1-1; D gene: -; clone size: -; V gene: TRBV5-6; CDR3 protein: CASSLVAGTAFF; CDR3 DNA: TGTGCCAGCAGCTTGGTGGCGGGCACGGCTTTCTTT
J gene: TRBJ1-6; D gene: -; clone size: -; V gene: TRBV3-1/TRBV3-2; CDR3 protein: CASSQESVYNSPLHF; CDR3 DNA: TGTGCCAGCAGCCAAGAGTCCGTCTATAATTCACCCCTCCACTTT
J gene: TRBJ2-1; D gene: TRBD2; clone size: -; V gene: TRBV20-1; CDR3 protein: CSASRVLAGDEQFF; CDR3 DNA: TGCAGTGCTAGTCGGGTATTAGCGGGAGATGAGCAGTTCTTC
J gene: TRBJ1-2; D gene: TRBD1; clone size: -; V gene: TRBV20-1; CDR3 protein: CSASQGAYGYTF; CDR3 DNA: TGCAGTGCTAGTCAGGGGGCCTATGGCTACACCTTC
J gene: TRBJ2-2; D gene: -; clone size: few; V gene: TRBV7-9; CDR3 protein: CASATGNTGELFF; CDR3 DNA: TGTGCCAGCGCGACAGGGAACACCGGGGAGCTGTTTTTT
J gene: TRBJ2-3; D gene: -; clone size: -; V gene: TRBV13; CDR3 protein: CASSSRRDTQYF; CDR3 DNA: TGTGCCAGCAGCTCCCGCCGGGATACGCAGTATTTT
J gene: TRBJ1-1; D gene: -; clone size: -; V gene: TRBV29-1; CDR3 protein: CSAITAVDTEAFF; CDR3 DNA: TGCAGCGCCATAACCGCGGTCGACACTGAAGCTTTCTTT
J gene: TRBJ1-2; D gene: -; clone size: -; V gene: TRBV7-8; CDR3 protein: CASSRGSYYGYTF; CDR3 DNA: TGTGCCAGCAGCAGGGGGAGCTACTATGGCTACACCTTC
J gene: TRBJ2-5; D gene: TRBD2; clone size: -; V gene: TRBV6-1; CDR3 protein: CASSEVGGLGTQYF; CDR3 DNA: TGTGCCAGCAGTGAAGTCGGGGGGTTAGGGACCCAGTACTTC
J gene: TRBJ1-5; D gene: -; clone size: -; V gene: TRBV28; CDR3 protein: CASISYGQSLNQPQHF; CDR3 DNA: TGTGCCAGCATTTCCTACGGACAGAGCCTTAATCAGCCCCAGCATTTT
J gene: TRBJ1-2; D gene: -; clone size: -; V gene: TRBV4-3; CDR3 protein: CASSQLAGLSGYTF; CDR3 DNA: TGCGCCAGCAGCCAACTCGCAGGGTTAAGTGGCTACACCTTC
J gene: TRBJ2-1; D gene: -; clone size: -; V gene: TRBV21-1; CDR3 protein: CASRGQGGFYNEQFF; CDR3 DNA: TGTGCCAGCAGGGGACAGGGAGGTTTCTACAATGAGCAGTTCTTC
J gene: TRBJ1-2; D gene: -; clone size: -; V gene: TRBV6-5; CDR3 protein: CAARGLGYTF; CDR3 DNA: TGTGCCGCGAGGGGGTTGGGCTACACCTTC
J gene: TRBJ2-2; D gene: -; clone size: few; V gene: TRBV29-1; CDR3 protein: CTVKNRANTGELFF; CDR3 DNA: TGCACCGTTAAGAACAGGGCGAACACCGGGGAGCTGTTTTTT
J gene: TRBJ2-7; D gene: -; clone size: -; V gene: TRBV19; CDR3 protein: CASRGPAQGRSGEQYF; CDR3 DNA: TGTGCCAGTAGGGGTCCGGCGCAGGGGAGATCGGGCGAGCAGTACTTC
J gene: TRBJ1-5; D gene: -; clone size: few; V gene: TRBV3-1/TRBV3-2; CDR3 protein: CASSQEQGNQPQHF; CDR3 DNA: TGTGCCAGCAGCCAAGAGCAGGGGAATCAGCCCCAGCATTTT
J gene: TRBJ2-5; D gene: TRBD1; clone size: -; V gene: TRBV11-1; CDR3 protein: CASSSRDREETQYF; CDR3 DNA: TGTGCCAGCAGCTCCAGGGACAGAGAAGAGACCCAGTACTTC
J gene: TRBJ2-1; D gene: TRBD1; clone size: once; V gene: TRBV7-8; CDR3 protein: CASSPSSGTADNEQFF; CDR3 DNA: TGTGCCAGCAGTCCCTCGTCCGGGACAGCAGACAATGAGCAGTTCTTC
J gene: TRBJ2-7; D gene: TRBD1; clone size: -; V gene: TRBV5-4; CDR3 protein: CASSLGSQGAYEQYF; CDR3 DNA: TGTGCCAGCAGCTTGGGATCGCAGGGGGCTTACGAGCAGTACTTC
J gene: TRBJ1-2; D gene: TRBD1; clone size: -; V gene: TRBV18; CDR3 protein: CASTGQVHNYGYTF; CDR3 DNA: TGTGCCAGCACCGGACAGGTCCATAACTATGGCTACACCTTC
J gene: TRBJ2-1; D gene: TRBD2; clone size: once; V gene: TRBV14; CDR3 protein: CASSPRVLAGVDEQFF; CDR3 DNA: TGTGCCAGCAGCCCGAGGGTACTAGCGGGGGTGGATGAGCAGTTCTTC
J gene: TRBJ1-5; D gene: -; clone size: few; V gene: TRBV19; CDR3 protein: CASVARGGKNQPQHF; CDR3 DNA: TGTGCCAGTGTGGCGAGGGGAGGAAAAAATCAGCCCCAGCATTTT
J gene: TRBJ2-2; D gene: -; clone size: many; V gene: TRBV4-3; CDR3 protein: CASSQLTGGDAGELFF; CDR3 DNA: TGCGCCAGCAGCCAACTGACCGGGGGAGACGCCGGGGAGCTGTTTTTT
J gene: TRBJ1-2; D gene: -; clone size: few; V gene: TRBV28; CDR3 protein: CASRRAPLDGYTF; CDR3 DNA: TGTGCCAGCAGGCGGGCGCCCTTGGATGGCTACACCTTC